These T cell receptor beta chains were read from a single sample in a study of CD8+ T cells in alopecia areata. TCRdb's copy holds only in-frame clones and misses some; the assay was immunoSEQ multiplex PCR. The data show over 150,000 clones, 55% to 70% seen once. Sequencing used CD4+ T cells sorted from blood, obtained at week 4, from a patient treated with tofacitinib. These receptors originate from a human donor with alopecia areata. CDR3s include the opening cysteine and the closing phenylalanine or tryptophan.

v_gene: TRBV30; CDR3aa: CAWSVRQGAILNTEAFF
v_gene: TRBV18; CDR3aa: CASSPRDRQSPQHF
v_gene: TRBV5-1; CDR3aa: CASSFRTSGGNPSYEQYF
v_gene: TRBV19; CDR3aa: CASRGGQGESLPPYGYTF
v_gene: TRBV29-1; CDR3aa: CSVTSGGFTLSNEQFF
v_gene: TRBV7-9; CDR3aa: CASSHIPSSYNEQFF
v_gene: TRBV29-1; CDR3aa: CSARDRAGTGELFF
v_gene: TRBV20-1; CDR3aa: CSAGLNSPLHF
v_gene: TRBV15; CDR3aa: CATRVDRFTGELFF
v_gene: TRBV5-1; CDR3aa: CASSLALGRTEAFF
v_gene: TRBV30; CDR3aa: CAWSSPRREAFF
v_gene: TRBV29-1; CDR3aa: CSARTGEETQYF
v_gene: TRBV27; CDR3aa: CASSPRAYQYEQYF
v_gene: TRBV29-1; CDR3aa: CSARLGTDTQYF
v_gene: TRBV5-1; CDR3aa: CASTSSGGYNEQFF
v_gene: TRBV29-1; CDR3aa: CSVEKQGWGTEAFF
v_gene: TRBV29-1; CDR3aa: CSVPRGGLAANTGELFF
v_gene: TRBV7-9; CDR3aa: CASSPTENTQYF
v_gene: TRBV25-1; CDR3aa: CASSDQVPGELFF
v_gene: TRBV19; CDR3aa: CASSARGRIDQPQHF
v_gene: TRBV29-1; CDR3aa: CSVEGDGPGSPLHF
v_gene: TRBV29-1; CDR3aa: CSAGLSSSQETQYF
v_gene: TRBV29-1; CDR3aa: CSVGQPPQPQHF
v_gene: TRBV2; CDR3aa: CASTTAEGNEQFF
v_gene: TRBV5-1; CDR3aa: CASSGDTGAGDYGYTF
v_gene: TRBV14; CDR3aa: CASSRSGSEQFF
v_gene: TRBV6-6; CDR3aa: CANPETQYF
v_gene: TRBV13; CDR3aa: CASSPGTYRNSPLHF
v_gene: TRBV30; CDR3aa: CAWSAGTTQETQYF
v_gene: TRBV5-1; CDR3aa: CASSLVQDTNGYTF
v_gene: TRBV14; CDR3aa: CASSQGGSVFKYF
v_gene: TRBV5-6; CDR3aa: CASSFYSGGFMKSTDTQYF
v_gene: TRBV28; CDR3aa: CASSFISGGLDTQYF
v_gene: TRBV7-2; CDR3aa: CASSHAGRAGNYGYTF
v_gene: TRBV6-5; CDR3aa: CASSPPATGLYGYTF
v_gene: TRBV6-6; CDR3aa: CASTDYSNQPQHF
v_gene: TRBV30; CDR3aa: CAWSVRAGDTEAFF
v_gene: TRBV5-1; CDR3aa: CASSFQPREQETQYF
v_gene: TRBV30; CDR3aa: CAWTGTENYGYTF
v_gene: TRBV15; CDR3aa: CATSRGAGGNEQFF
v_gene: TRBV7-9; CDR3aa: CASSTIPETQYF
v_gene: TRBV13; CDR3aa: CASSRTGTGDSPLHF
v_gene: TRBV6-5; CDR3aa: CASSKGKGEGTQYF
v_gene: TRBV7-8; CDR3aa: CASSPGQVAGYTF
v_gene: TRBV27; CDR3aa: CASSFSPGKANNEQFF
v_gene: TRBV2; CDR3aa: CASRDRTYEQYF
v_gene: TRBV29-1; CDR3aa: CSVAATSGSPLHF
v_gene: TRBV4-2; CDR3aa: CASSQAPTGGNSPLHF
v_gene: TRBV30; CDR3aa: CAWSVGTSGVSEQFF
v_gene: TRBV7-2; CDR3aa: CASSLAVNIQYF
v_gene: TRBV6-6; CDR3aa: CASKTGLGGYTF
v_gene: TRBV4-2; CDR3aa: CASSQETSGGTDTQYF
v_gene: TRBV29-1; CDR3aa: CSVETINSYEQYF
v_gene: TRBV18; CDR3aa: CASSPLGVGEEKLFF
v_gene: TRBV30; CDR3aa: CAWSRRSGANVLTF
v_gene: TRBV29-1; CDR3aa: CSAGDSNQPQHF
v_gene: TRBV29-1; CDR3aa: CSTSSGYSYEQYF
v_gene: TRBV29-1; CDR3aa: CSVRVSSYEQYF
v_gene: TRBV19; CDR3aa: CASSGSGTYNSPLHF